The text below deals with one TCR beta chain. Its antigen remains unknown. Donors were all healthy Caucasians. Trimming left V 10 bases short and J 3 bases short, with 13 bases between. This CDR3 comprises 12 residues. The V gene's germline CDR1 is MNHEY and CDR2 SVGEGT. These data originate in a study of identical twins. Findings of the study overall: The conclusions drew on cross-sectional statistical analysis instead of tracking the same donors.

Addition of a universal primer site occurred through template switching, and cDNA carried unique molecular identifiers. Each CDR3 protein gets one entry after TCRdb re-called the 5' RACE reads with MiXCR. The sample lists around 670,000 distinct CDR3 sequences, 5.5% to 7.5% occurring once. The source is a man aged 18 to 29 in good health. The sequencing sample was made of naive T cells sorted from blood. This chain connects TRBV6-2 or TRBV6-3 to TRBJ2-7; possible D gene TRBD2, 6 bases. The CDR3 region is CATTGLIYEQYF. The CDR3 coding sequence is TGTGCCACGACGGGACTTATCTACGAGCAGTACTTC.